These 31 T cell receptor beta chains were all obtained from the same sample, sequenced in a study of T cell responses to AZD1222 COVID-19 vaccine. Produced via immunoSEQ multiplex PCR; TCRdb's table is partial and in-frame only. The table includes some 91,000 clones, around 86% detected once. The specimen was peripheral blood, collected on day 0 of AZD1222 vaccination. The receptor set was obtained from an adult in good health.

This chain connects TRBV10-2 to TRBJ2-7; unclear D gene. CDR1 is WSHSY, CDR2 SAAADI, per germline. Trimming cost V 3 bases and J 3 bases, with 12 bases left between them. This CDR3 comprises 14 residues. The CDR3 region is CASSEGSGVYEQYF. The CDR3 nucleotides read TGCGCCAGCAGTGAAGGTAGTGGGGTCTACGAGCAGTACTTC.

This chain links TRBV3-1 (or the pseudogene TRBV3-2) with TRBJ2-7; D remains unclear. The CDR3 is 12 residues long. V was trimmed by 1 base and J by 5 bases, leaving 6 bases between them. The germline V gene encodes CDR1 LGHDT and CDR2 YNNKEL (reference sequence). CDR3 loop: CASSQVNHEQYF. DNA of the CDR3: TGTGCCAGCAGCCAAGTAAACCACGAGCAGTACTTC.

V is TRBV27 and J is TRBJ2-3, with D hard to call. The germline V gene encodes CDR1 MNHEY and CDR2 SMNVEV (reference sequence). The V gene lost 0 bases and the J gene lost 2 bases, with 15 bases spanning the gap. This CDR3 has 17 amino acids. CDR3 in amino acids: CASSLSGLQTLTDTQYF. CDR3 coding DNA: TGTGCCAGCAGTTTATCGGGCCTCCAGACCCTCACAGATACGCAGTATTTT.

The V gene is TRBV15, the J gene TRBJ1-5; 11 nucleotides align to TRBD1. V dropped 6 bases and J dropped 7; count of bases not matched to a gene: 8. Germline V gives CDR1 LNHNV, CDR2 YYDKDF (reference sequence). The CDR3 has 15 amino acids. CDR3 DNA sequence: TGTGCCACCAGGAGTGGGGACAGGGGGTCCCAGCCCCAGCATTTT. Its translation: CATRSGDRGSQPQHF. Supplemented by reference TRBV15 and TRBJ1-5, the full variable domain reads DAMVIQNPRYQVTQFGKPVTLSCSQTLNHNVMYWYQQKSSQAPKLLFHYYDKDFNNEADTPDNFQSRRPNTSFCFLDIRSPGLGDTAMYLCATRSGDRGSQPQHFGDGTRLSIL.

The chain joins TRBV20-1 to TRBJ2-3; 9 nucleotides line up with TRBD1. V shed 3 bases, J shed 2 bases, and the junction held 9 bases outside the gene matches. Germline-derived CDR1 and CDR2 are DFQATT and SNEGSKA (reference sequence). The CDR3 sequence is 16 residues long. The CDR3 spells CSASPPWTGDTDTQYF. CDR3 nucleotides: TGCAGTGCTAGTCCACCTTGGACAGGGGACACAGATACGCAGTATTTT.

With respect to this clone: Other DNA sequences within the sample encode an identical CDR3. The chain uses TRBV5-1 and TRBJ2-7, with TRBD1 matching 9 bases. With V trimmed by 3 bases and J by 2 bases, 3 bases remained unmatched. CDR1 is SGHRS and CDR2 is YFSETQ in the germline V gene. The CDR3 has 14 amino acids. The CDR3 DNA reads as TGCGCCAGCAGCTCAACAGGGGGCGCCTACGAGCAGTACTTC. Protein: CASSSTGGAYEQYF.

The J gene is TRBJ1-1, the V gene TRBV15; no definite D call. The CDR3 is made up of 13 amino acids. Trimming removed 3 bases from V and 1 base from J, with 6 bases in between. Germline loops: CDR1 LNHNV, CDR2 YYDKDF (reference sequence). CDR3 amino acids: CATSRLPNTEAFF. Written as DNA, the CDR3 is TGTGCCACCAGCAGGCTCCCGAACACTGAAGCTTTCTTT. Full variable domain (rest looked up from reference TRBV15 and TRBJ1-1): DAMVIQNPRYQVTQFGKPVTLSCSQTLNHNVMYWYQQKSSQAPKLLFHYYDKDFNNEADTPDNFQSRRPNTSFCFLDIRSPGLGDTAMYLCATSRLPNTEAFFGQGTRLTVV.

The CDR3 loop is CATSDFPVSAAGEAYEQYF. CDR3 DNA sequence: TGTGCCACCAGTGATTTTCCCGTGTCAGCCGCGGGAGAGGCCTACGAGCAGTACTTC. The V call is TRBV24-1, the J call TRBJ2-7; 7 bases are shared with TRBD2. The CDR3 consists of 19 residues. Germline V gene data show CDR1 as KGHDR and CDR2 as SFDVKD. The trim removed 1 base at V and 2 bases at J, leaving 16 bases unmatched.

This rearrangement joins TRBV12-5 to TRBJ1-2; 8 bases map to TRBD1. CDR3 size: 14 residues. The trim removed 3 bases at V and 3 bases at J, leaving 3 bases unmatched. Germline values: CDR1 LGHNT, CDR2 FRNRAP. CDR3 in amino acids: CASGFWDRHYGYTF. In DNA, the CDR3 is TGTGCTAGTGGTTTTTGGGACAGGCACTATGGCTACACCTTC.

This rearrangement joins TRBV6-5 to TRBJ1-3; D remains unclear. Trimming took 6 bases from V and 0 from J, leaving 6 bases between them. This CDR3 is 13 amino acids long. Germline V lookup: CDR1 MNHEY, CDR2 SVGAGI. CDR3 bases: TGTGCCAGCAGGGTTCACTCTGGAAACACCATATATTTT. Translated: CASRVHSGNTIYF.

As DNA, the CDR3 is TGTGCCAGCAGCTTAGCGGGGAACAATGAGCAGTTCTTC. Translation gives CASSLAGNNEQFF. This chain links TRBV7-8 with TRBJ2-1; D gene unclear. Trimming pared 0 bases from V and 5 bases from J, leaving 5 bases between. Per germline, CDR1 SGHVS and CDR2 FQNEAQ. There are 13 residues in the CDR3.

V and J are TRBV12-3 or TRBV12-4 and TRBJ1-1; D call uncertain. Trimming left V 5 bases short and J 1 base short, with 8 bases between. The CDR3 loop spans 13 amino acids. The CDR3: CASSPDWNTEAFF. In DNA, the CDR3 is TGTGCCAGCAGTCCGGACTGGAACACTGAAGCTTTCTTT.

In this sample, this clone turned up once. The DNA of the CDR3 is TGTGCCAGCAGCTTAGAGTTAGGGGCCAGGACTGAAGCTTTCTTT. The encoded protein is CASSLELGARTEAFF. The V and J genes are TRBV7-9 and TRBJ1-1; TRBD1 might be the D (5 bases). V was clipped by 1 base and J by 5 bases, with 14 bases between them. This CDR3 is built from 15 residues. Germline V gives CDR1 SEHNR, CDR2 FQNEAQ (reference sequence).

This rearrangement joins TRBV10-1 to TRBJ2-1; tentative D call: TRBD1 (6 bases). V lost 2 bases and J lost 2, with 10 bases in between. Germline lookup yields CDR1 WNHNN and CDR2 SYGVQD (reference sequence). CDR3 length: 15 amino acids. This CDR3 reads CASSEHTGTYNEQFF. The CDR3, as DNA: TGCGCCAGCAGTGAGCATACAGGGACCTACAATGAGCAGTTCTTC.

This chain's CDR3 is CASSHRQGYEQYF. The DNA for the CDR3 is TGTGCCAGTAGCCACAGACAGGGCTACGAGCAGTACTTC. The chain links TRBV19 to TRBJ2-7; 7 bases match TRBD1. Losses at the gene ends were 6 bases for V and 3 bases for J; bases not matched to a gene: 5. CDR3 size: 13 residues. CDR1 and CDR2 from the germline V gene are LNHDA and SQIVND (reference sequence).

The rearrangement joins TRBV5-1 to TRBJ2-7; weak D call: TRBD1 (5 bases). Germline-derived CDR1 and CDR2 are SGHRS and YFSETQ. V shed 4 bases and J shed 3 bases, with 14 bases lying between them. This CDR3 comprises 14 residues. The CDR3 region has the DNA TGCGCCAGCAGCGTCTACACAGGAGACTACGAGCAGTACTTC. Protein: CASSVYTGDYEQYF.

The chain links TRBV29-1 to TRBJ1-1; the D is unclear. V was cut by 2 bases and J by 0 bases, with 7 bases left in between. The CDR3 covers 13 residues. Germline V CDR1 and CDR2: SQVTM, ANQGSEA. CDR3: CSVETILNTEAFF. CDR3 bases: TGCAGCGTTGAAACAATTCTGAACACTGAAGCTTTCTTT.

CDR3 protein: CASSPGLYGYTF. In nucleotides, the CDR3 is TGTGCCAGTAGCCCGGGACTCTATGGCTACACCTTC. This chain connects TRBV19 to TRBJ1-2; possibly TRBD1 for D (5 bases). CDR3 length: 12 residues. The V end was cut by 6 bases, the J end by 4 bases, with 9 bases between. Germline V gene sequence: CDR1 LNHDA, CDR2 SQIVND (reference sequence).

The V gene is TRBV5-1, the J gene TRBJ2-7, with 8 positions matching TRBD1. J lost 3 bases, V lost 3 bases, and 5 bases had no gene match. CDR3 length: 14 residues. The germline V gene encodes CDR1 SGHRS and CDR2 YFSETQ. As DNA, the CDR3 is TGCGCCAGCAGCTCCCGGACAGGGCACTACGAGCAGTACTTC. This gives the protein CASSSRTGHYEQYF.

The chain uses TRBV7-9 and TRBJ1-4; D is unclear. From germline, CDR1 is SEHNR and CDR2 FQNEAQ (reference sequence). The length of the CDR3 is 17 residues. V was pared by 5 bases and J by 0 bases, with 16 bases between. CDR3 region: CASSPWVGSATNEKLFF. The CDR3 nucleotides are TGTGCCAGCAGCCCGTGGGTTGGGTCGGCAACTAATGAAAAACTGTTTTTT.

The chain carries TRBV5-4 and TRBJ1-2; possibly TRBD1 for D (6 bases). V lost 2 bases, J lost 5 bases, and 13 bases lay in between. The CDR3 has 14 residues. CDR1 is SGHNT and CDR2 is YYREEE in the germline V gene (reference sequence). The CDR3 sequence is CASSLLDSLYGYTF. CDR3 DNA: TGTGCCAGCAGCTTACTGGACAGTCTTTATGGCTACACCTTC.

This chain joins TRBV19 and TRBJ2-3; TRBD2 matches at 10 bases. This CDR3 is 18 amino acids long. J gave up 0 bases and V 3 bases, and 9 bases lay outside the gene matches. Germline V gene sequence: CDR1 LNHDA, CDR2 SQIVND (reference sequence). The chain's CDR3 is CASSIQLAGGPSTDTQYF. The CDR3 nucleotides read TGTGCCAGTAGTATCCAGTTAGCGGGAGGCCCTAGCACAGATACGCAGTATTTT.

The chain combines TRBV6-5 with TRBJ1-1; TRBD1 matches 7 bases. The germline V gene encodes CDR1 MNHEY and CDR2 SVGAGI. V dropped 7 bases and J dropped 11; count of bases not matched to a gene: 10. This CDR3 is built from 12 residues. The CDR3 nucleotides are TGTGCCAGCACTCGACAGGGCGGGGGGGCTTTCTTT. Translated: CASTRQGGGAFF.

The chain joins TRBV25-1 to TRBJ2-7, with TRBD1 matching over 10 bases. The V and J ends lost 5 bases and 4 bases, in that order; junction bases with no gene match: 8. Germline CDR1 MGHDK, CDR2 SYGVNS. The CDR3 is made up of 15 amino acids. The CDR3 reads CASSSRDRGMYEQYF. The CDR3 nucleotides read TGTGCCAGCAGTTCCCGGGACAGGGGTATGTACGAGCAGTACTTC.

This clone was observed once. The chain has TRBV4-3 and TRBJ1-2; D gene uncertain. This CDR3 contains 15 residues. CDR1 LGHNA and CDR2 YSLEER come from the germline V gene. The V and J ends lost 3 bases and 2 bases respectively, with 13 bases between them. The CDR3 region is CASSHLAGVNYGYTF. The CDR3 DNA sequence: TGCGCCAGCAGCCATCTGGCAGGAGTCAACTATGGCTACACCTTC.

The chain couples TRBV5-1 to TRBJ2-7; the match to TRBD1 covers 7 bases. V dropped 0 bases and J dropped 5; count of bases not matched to a gene: 2. Germline CDR1 reads SGHRS; CDR2 reads YFSETQ. The length of the CDR3 is 13 residues. CDR3 sequence (DNA): TGCGCCAGCAGCTTGGAGACAGGGAACGAGCAGTACTTC. It is translated as CASSLETGNEQYF.

The chain links TRBV4-3 to TRBJ2-7; D might be TRBD1 or TRBD2, each matching 5 bases. The germline V gene has CDR1 LGHNA and CDR2 YSLEER. The CDR3 consists of 16 residues. V shed 1 base and J shed 6 bases, with 19 bases lying between them. The CDR3, as DNA: TGCGCCAGCAGCCAAGGCTACGGGACCCCCACTGGCGAGCAGTACTTC. Amino acid sequence: CASSQGYGTPTGEQYF.

The chain links TRBV12-3 or TRBV12-4 to TRBJ2-1; TRBD2 agrees at 7 bases. The V gene end was trimmed by 5 bases and the J gene end by 6 bases; junction bases not matched to a gene: 4. The CDR3 runs 13 residues. CDR3 amino acids: CASSPGTTNEQFF. CDR3 sequence (DNA): TGTGCCAGCAGTCCTGGGACTACCAATGAGCAGTTCTTC.

The count of this clone is one. The V call is TRBV12-3 or TRBV12-4, the J call TRBJ1-1; D unresolved. There are 12 residues in the CDR3. V was shortened by 1 base and J by 9 bases, with 9 bases between the two germline ends. CDR3 sequence reads: CASSLEESQAFF. CDR3 DNA sequence: TGTGCCAGCAGTTTAGAGGAAAGTCAAGCTTTCTTT.

The CDR3 region has the DNA TGTGCCAGCTCACCGTTCCTGGACAGGACCATGAACACTGAAGCTTTCTTT. Encoded protein: CASSPFLDRTMNTEAFF. This chain links TRBV18 with TRBJ1-1, with 7 bases that match TRBD1. V trimming: 3 bases; J trimming: 0 bases; junction bases outside the gene matches: 10. The CDR3 length is 17 residues. Looked up from germline, CDR1 is KGHSH and CDR2 is LQKENI.

The CDR3 DNA reads as TGCAGCGTTGAAGGGTCGGGGGCAACTAATGAAAAACTGTTTTTT. As protein: CSVEGSGATNEKLFF. This chain connects TRBV29-1 to TRBJ1-4; D possibly corresponds to TRBD1 (5 bases). CDR3 length: 15 amino acids. Germline-derived CDR1 and CDR2 are SQVTM and ANQGSEA. V was trimmed by 1 base and J by 0 bases, leaving 9 bases between them.